This TCR beta chain was observed in a study of blood T cell repertoires in COVID-19. The CDR3 length is 14 residues. Trimming took 6 bases from V and 4 from J; bases not matched to a gene: 5. Germline V gives CDR1 ENHRY, CDR2 SYGVKD. Sequenced by immunoSEQ multiplex PCR; TCRdb stores in-frame clones only, minus some. The profile shows 80,000 to 95,000 clones, 80% to 90% of them singletons. J is TRBJ1-4 and V is TRBV10-3; 7 bases align to TRBD1. The TCR originated in a human donor in a cohort sampled during active COVID-19. The sequenced material came from peripheral blood. CDR3: CAISKQGNNEKLFF. The CDR3, as DNA: TGTGCCATCAGCAAACAGGGGAATAATGAAAAACTGTTTTTT.